This T cell receptor beta chain is from a study of beta chain features in type 1 diabetes. General study results and limits: Type 1 diabetes patients had moderately but significantly shorter TCRB CDR3s in all four CD4+ subsets.

Stem cell-like memory, regulatory, central memory and naive CD4+ cells were sorted via CD45RO/CCR7/CD25/CD127/CD95/CD27. The investigators reverse transcribed all of the isolated RNA, so they sequenced expressed TCRB transcripts. Profiling relied on immunoSEQ multiplex PCR, and the TCRdb table lists in-frame clones only, not all of them. The sample shows under 300,000 clones, around 22% of them seen only once. This clone was observed a handful of times. Its antigen remains unidentified. The CDR3 loop spans 17 amino acids. The ends lost 11 bases at V and 2 bases at J; junction bases unmatched: 15. The TCR was taken from a woman under 40 with type 1 diabetes. This chain links TRBV23-1 with TRBJ2-3; 11 bases map to TRBD2. TRBV23-1 is known as an ORF, though its function is uncertain. The specimen was naive CD4+ T cells from blood. The chain's CDR3 is CACGGTSGFLHTDTQYF. As DNA, the CDR3 is TGCGCCTGCGGGGGGACTAGCGGTTTTCTCCACACAGATACGCAGTATTTT.